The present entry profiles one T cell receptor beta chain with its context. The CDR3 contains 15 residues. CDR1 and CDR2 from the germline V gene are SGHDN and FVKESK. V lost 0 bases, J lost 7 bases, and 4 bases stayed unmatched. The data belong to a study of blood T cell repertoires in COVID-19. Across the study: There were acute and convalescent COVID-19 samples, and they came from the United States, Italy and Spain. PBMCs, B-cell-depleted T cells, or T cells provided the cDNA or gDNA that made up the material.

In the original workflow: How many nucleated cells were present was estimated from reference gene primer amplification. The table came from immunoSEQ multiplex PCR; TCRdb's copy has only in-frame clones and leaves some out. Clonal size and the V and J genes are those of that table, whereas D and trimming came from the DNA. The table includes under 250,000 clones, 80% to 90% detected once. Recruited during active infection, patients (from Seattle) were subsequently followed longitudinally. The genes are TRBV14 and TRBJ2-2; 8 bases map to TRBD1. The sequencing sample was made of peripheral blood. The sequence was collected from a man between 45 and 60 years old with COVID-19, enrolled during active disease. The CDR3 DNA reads TGTGCCAGCAGCCAAGAAAGGACAGGGATCGGGGAGCTGTTTTTT. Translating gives CASSQERTGIGELFF.